What follows are 29 T cell receptor beta chains derived from one specimen sequenced in a study of T cell repertoires in cytomegalovirus infection. MiXCR, run by TCRdb on the reads, gives a single entry per CDR3 protein. The sample has about 47,000 distinct CDR3 sequences, approximately 19% seen once. These receptors lack a known antigen. The sequences come from CD8+ T cells from cultured PBMCs, collected from culture after CMV antigen stimulation. Receptor source: a human donor in good health (CMV status not recorded). Some clones in this sample may be carry-over from other donors' samples.

This clonotype was detected only a few times. This chain uses TRBV12-3 or TRBV12-4 with TRBJ2-7, with D possibly being TRBD2 (5 bases). The CDR3 sequence is 12 residues long. V shed 2 bases and J shed 5 bases, with 7 bases lying between them. CDR3 loop: CASSLLGDEQYF. The CDR3 nucleotides are TGTGCCAGCAGTTTATTGGGAGACGAGCAGTACTTC.

This rearrangement joins TRBV11-2 to TRBJ2-5, with 10 positions matching TRBD2. Per the germline V gene, CDR1 is SGHAT and CDR2 is FQNNGV. CDR3 length: 16 amino acids. The V segment lost 4 bases and the J segment 4 bases; nucleotides outside the gene matches: 9. This CDR3 reads CASSSLLAGSGETQYF. The CDR3 nucleotides read TGTGCCAGCAGCTCCCTACTAGCGGGATCTGGAGAGACCCAGTACTTC. The whole variable domain, filled in from reference TRBV11-2 and TRBJ2-5, reads EAGVAQSPRYKIIEKRQSVAFWCNPISGHATLYWYQQILGQGPKLLIQFQNNGVVDDSQLPKDRFSAERLKGVDSTLKIQPAKLEDSAVYLCASSSLLAGSGETQYFGPGTRLLVL.

This clonotype came up many times. The chain is built from TRBV27 and TRBJ2-3, with TRBD2 identical over 9 bases. The CDR3 length is 20 residues. V shed 2 bases and J 0 bases; nucleotides not matched to a gene: 15. Germline CDR1 is MNHEY and CDR2 is SMNVEV (reference sequence). The CDR3 region has the DNA TGTGCCAGCAGTTTAAACCCCGTGGCTAGCGGGATCTCTAGCACAGATACGCAGTATTTT. Its translation: CASSLNPVASGISSTDTQYF.

This clonotype has only a few counts. This chain connects TRBV3-1 to TRBJ2-3, with D unresolved. Trimming removed 4 bases from V and 4 bases from J, with 6 bases in between. Germline V CDR1 and CDR2: LGHDT, YNNKEL (reference sequence). There are 12 residues in the CDR3. The CDR3 nucleotides read TGTGCCAGCAGCCGCTGGGCAGATACGCAGTATTTT. Amino acid sequence: CASSRWADTQYF.

This clonotype was recorded at least ten times. The genes are TRBV20-1 and TRBJ1-2, with a possible D match to TRBD1 (6 bases). Trimming took 6 bases from V and 8 from J, leaving 16 bases between them. The CDR3 sequence is 12 residues long. CDR1 and CDR2 (germline): DFQATT, SNEGSKA (reference sequence). The CDR3 here is CSADGGREGYTF. As DNA, the CDR3 is TGCAGTGCAGACGGGGGGCGAGAGGGCTACACCTTC.

V and J are TRBV6-6 and TRBJ2-6; a possible D gene is TRBD1 (5 bases). Germline assignment: CDR1 MNHNY and CDR2 SVGAGI (reference sequence). The CDR3 runs to 19 residues. V lost 0 bases to trimming and J lost 2 bases, with 17 bases between them. The CDR3 nucleotides are TGTGCCAGCAGTTACTCCTCGAGTAACAGGCCAGCTGGGGCCAACGTCCTGACTTTC. Amino acid sequence: CASSYSSSNRPAGANVLTF.

The chain uses TRBV7-3 and TRBJ2-1; 8 bases fit TRBD1. This CDR3 has 14 amino acids. After removal of 4 bases from V and 8 bases from J, the junction contained 7 bases not matched to a gene. From germline, CDR1 is SGHTA and CDR2 FQGTGA. As DNA, the CDR3 is TGTGCCAGCAGCTCCACAGGGGGTAGCGATGAGCAGTTCTTC. It is translated as CASSSTGGSDEQFF.

A few counts support this clonotype. This CDR3 reads CASKIIPRNTEAFF. The CDR3 DNA follows: TGTGCCAGCAAAATTATACCTAGGAACACTGAAGCTTTCTTT. This rearrangement joins TRBV12-3 or TRBV12-4 to TRBJ1-1; D unresolved. The CDR3 totals 14 residues. Trimming took off 7 bases at V and 1 base at J, with 13 bases between the two ends.

The gene calls are TRBV30 and TRBJ2-3; D gene ambiguous. The CDR3 sequence is 14 residues long. From germline, CDR1 is GTSNPN and CDR2 SVGIG (reference sequence). The V and J ends lost 3 bases and 1 base respectively, with 11 bases between them. Here the CDR3 DNA reads TGTGCCTGGAGGGTGGGCGTGGGCACAGATACGCAGTATTTT. Protein sequence: CAWRVGVGTDTQYF.

V is TRBV5-6 and J is TRBJ1-3; maybe TRBD1 (5 bases). Germline assignment: CDR1 SGHDT and CDR2 YYEEEE. The CDR3 runs 17 residues. V lost 0 bases and J 3 bases, leaving 16 bases between the germline ends. The CDR3 region is CASSLGFGGNIGNTIYF. CDR3 DNA sequence: TGTGCCAGCAGCTTGGGGTTTGGGGGGAATATTGGAAACACCATATATTTT.

This clonotype was counted ten times or more. This chain links TRBV27 with TRBJ1-1; 8 bases agree with TRBD1. Germline V gene sequence: CDR1 MNHEY, CDR2 SMNVEV (reference sequence). The CDR3 is made up of 13 amino acids. The V segment lost 5 bases and the J segment 5 bases; nucleotides outside the gene matches: 4. The CDR3: CASSRTGNTEAFF. CDR3 coding DNA: TGTGCCAGCAGTCGGACAGGGAATACTGAAGCTTTCTTT.

This chain links TRBV6-1 with TRBJ1-1; D gene ambiguous. The germline V and J ends were trimmed by 5 bases and 7 bases, with 14 bases remaining between them. CDR3 length: 13 amino acids. From germline, CDR1 is MNHNS and CDR2 SASEGT. The CDR3 loop reads CASSLGGLSEAFF. The CDR3 nucleotides read TGTGCCAGCAGTTTGGGAGGTTTGAGTGAAGCTTTCTTT.

This clonotype was found a few times. The gene calls are TRBV29-1 and TRBJ1-1; D is undetermined. Looked up from germline, CDR1 is SQVTM and CDR2 is ANQGSEA. V dropped 2 bases and J dropped 0 bases, with 7 bases sitting between them. The CDR3 extends over 13 amino acids. For the CDR3, the DNA is TGCAGCGTTGAATACGGTATGAACACTGAAGCTTTCTTT. It translates to CSVEYGMNTEAFF. Full variable domain (remainder filled in from reference TRBV29-1 and TRBJ1-1): SAVISQKPSRDICQRGTSLTIQCQVDSQVTMMFWYRQQPGQSLTLIATANQGSEATYESGFVIDKFPISRPNLTFSTLTVSNMSPEDSSIYLCSVEYGMNTEAFFGQGTRLTVV.

This clonotype was seen at least ten times. The rearrangement uses TRBV7-8 and TRBJ1-1; D possibly corresponds to TRBD1 (6 bases). Germline assignment: CDR1 SGHVS and CDR2 FQNEAQ. The CDR3 runs to 14 residues. The V gene lost 3 bases and the J gene lost 1 base, with 9 bases spanning the gap. CDR3 nucleotides: TGTGCCAGCAGCTTCGACAGGAGGAACACTGAAGCTTTCTTT. Translating gives CASSFDRRNTEAFF.

The genes are TRBV13 and TRBJ2-7; D call uncertain. The germline V gene encodes CDR1 PRHDT and CDR2 FYEKMQ (reference sequence). The CDR3 is 12 residues long. The V end lost 5 bases, the J end lost 3 bases, and 8 bases lay between the germline ends. In DNA, the CDR3 is TGTGCCAGCAGCCTTCGGAACTACGAGCAGTACTTC. Translation gives CASSLRNYEQYF.

This clonotype was picked up a small number of times. This chain uses TRBV7-3 with TRBJ2-7, with 8 bases that match TRBD2. This CDR3 is 15 amino acids long. The V segment lost 0 bases and the J segment 6 bases; nucleotides outside the gene matches: 7. Germline values: CDR1 SGHTA, CDR2 FQGTGA. CDR3 loop: CASSLTSGEGSEQYF. As DNA, the CDR3 is TGTGCCAGCAGCTTAACTAGCGGGGAAGGCTCCGAGCAGTACTTC.

In this sample, this clonotype turned up many times. V is TRBV7-6 and J is TRBJ2-7, with 9 positions matching TRBD1. The CDR3 totals 15 residues. Per the germline V gene, CDR1 is SGHVS and CDR2 is FNYEAQ. V shed 5 bases, J shed 5 bases, and the junction held 10 bases outside the gene matches. This CDR3 is CASSEARTGVHEQYF. Written as DNA, the CDR3 is TGTGCCAGCAGCGAAGCACGGACAGGGGTCCACGAGCAGTACTTC.

A note on this clonotype: A read error may explain this, as a much larger clone is one base away. In DNA, the CDR3 is TGTGCCAGCAGGGCGACCTACGAGCAGTACTTC. It encodes CASRATYEQYF. This rearrangement joins TRBV2 to TRBJ2-7; D remains ambiguous. Trimming pared 6 bases from V and 2 bases from J, leaving 5 bases between. Per germline, CDR1 SNHLY and CDR2 FYNNEI. This CDR3 region has 11 residues. Filled out from reference TRBV2 and TRBJ2-7, the complete variable domain reads EPEVTQTPSHQVTQMGQEVILRCVPISNHLYFYWYRQILGQKVEFLVSFYNNEISEKSEIFDDQFSVERPDGSNFTLKIRSTKLEDSAMYFCASRATYEQYFGPGTRLTVT.

This clonotype was recorded many times. V and J are TRBV4-2 and TRBJ2-1; 11 nucleotides align to TRBD2. In germline, CDR1 is LGHNA, CDR2 YNFKEQ. The CDR3 is 18 amino acids. J was trimmed by 6 bases and V by 0 bases; bases with no gene match: 10. CDR3 nucleotide sequence: TGTGCCAGCAGCCAAGAAGGGCTAGCGGGGGGACCCCTCAATGAGCAGTTCTTC. This sequence encodes CASSQEGLAGGPLNEQFF.

The V and J genes are TRBV12-3 or TRBV12-4 and TRBJ2-7; 7 bases are a match to TRBD1. CDR3 size: 13 residues. V trimming: 4 bases; J trimming: 7 bases; junction bases outside the gene matches: 7. CDR3 coding DNA: TGTGCCAGCAGTTCGACAGGGAAGGAGGAGCAGTACTTC. Translating it yields CASSSTGKEEQYF.

This clonotype was seen repeatedly, ten times or more. This chain links TRBV11-2 with TRBJ2-1; 10 bases are shared with TRBD2. V shed 6 bases and J 0 bases; nucleotides not matched to a gene: 2. There are 15 residues in the CDR3. Germline lookup yields CDR1 SGHAT and CDR2 FQNNGV. CDR3 DNA: TGTGCCAGCAGTAGCGGGAGGACCTCCTACAATGAGCAGTTCTTC. Encoded protein: CASSSGRTSYNEQFF.

J is TRBJ2-1 and V is TRBV4-3, with 12 bases matching TRBD2. From germline, CDR1 is LGHNA and CDR2 YSLEER. CDR3 length: 21 amino acids. Trimming at V came to 0 bases and at J to 2 bases, leaving 14 bases not matched to a gene. The CDR3 is CASSQDEYSGLAGSTYNEQFF. CDR3 DNA sequence: TGCGCCAGCAGCCAAGACGAATACTCCGGACTAGCGGGGTCAACCTACAATGAGCAGTTCTTC.

In this sample, this clonotype turned up many times. CDR3 nucleotide sequence: TGTGCCAGCAGTTCCACCGGAGGCACAGATACGCAGTATTTT. Its protein is CASSSTGGTDTQYF. J is TRBJ2-3 and V is TRBV28; D not certain. The CDR3 runs to 14 residues. Germline CDR1 MDHEN, CDR2 SYDVKM. Trimming removed 4 bases at V and 1 base at J, with 9 bases between.

The V gene is TRBV24-1, the J gene TRBJ2-3; possible D gene TRBD1, 6 bases. Trimming removed 10 bases at V and 1 base at J, with 14 bases between. Germline values: CDR1 KGHDR, CDR2 SFDVKD. The CDR3 sequence is 14 residues long. CDR3 residues: CATAQGIGTDTQYF. Here the CDR3 DNA reads TGTGCCACGGCCCAGGGGATTGGCACAGATACGCAGTATTTT.

This clonotype was observed a few times. The genes are TRBV27 and TRBJ1-1; D is ambiguous. Trimming shortened V by 5 bases and J by 5 bases, and 12 bases separated the two germline ends. This CDR3 region has 13 residues. Germline CDR1 reads MNHEY; CDR2 reads SMNVEV (reference sequence). The chain's CDR3 is CASSPVDETEAFF. CDR3 bases: TGTGCCAGCAGTCCCGTAGACGAGACTGAAGCTTTCTTT.

The CDR3 sequence is CASSYGGQETQYF. The CDR3 bases are TGTGCCAGCAGTTACGGTGGGCAAGAGACCCAGTACTTC. The J gene is TRBJ2-5, the V gene TRBV6-6; D remains unclear. The V end was cut by 2 bases, the J end by 2 bases, with 6 bases between. This CDR3 contains 13 residues. In germline, CDR1 is MNHNY, CDR2 SVGAGI (reference sequence).

This clonotype was seen just once. This may stem from a read error, because a much larger clone lies one nucleotide away. This chain links TRBV7-6 with TRBJ2-7, with D tentatively TRBD1 or TRBD2 (5 bases each). Germline V gene sequence: CDR1 SGHVS, CDR2 FNYEAQ. Trimming removed 4 bases at V and 0 bases at J, with 19 bases between. This CDR3 is 17 amino acids long. The CDR3 DNA follows: TGTGCCAGCAGCTCGGTCTCAGCAGGGAGCCGCTCCTACGAGCAGTACTTC. It codes for CASSSVSAGSRSYEQYF.

This clonotype has a count of ten or more. The rearrangement joins TRBV27 to TRBJ2-7; maybe TRBD1 (6 bases). CDR1 is MNHEY and CDR2 is SMNVEV in the germline V gene (reference sequence). The CDR3 consists of 14 residues. V shed 5 bases and J shed 3 bases, with 14 bases lying between them. The CDR3 spells CASSRNRDLYEQYF. The CDR3 DNA sequence: TGTGCCAGCAGTCGCAACAGGGACCTCTACGAGCAGTACTTC.

This clonotype was detected only a few times. The rearrangement links TRBV5-4 to TRBJ1-2; TRBD1 is a possible D gene (6 bases). The germline gives CDR1 SGHNT, CDR2 YYREEE (reference sequence). The CDR3 has 14 amino acids. V shed 4 bases and J shed 0 bases, with 10 bases lying between them. DNA of the CDR3: TGTGCCAGCAGCCCAGGACAGTCTAACTATGGCTACACCTTC. Protein: CASSPGQSNYGYTF. Using reference TRBV5-4 and TRBJ1-2 for the parts outside the CDR3, the full variable domain is ETGVTQSPTHLIKTRGQQVTLRCSSQSGHNTVSWYQQALGQGPQFIFQYYREEENGRGNFPPRFSGLQFPNYSSELNVNALELDDSALYLCASSPGQSNYGYTFGSGTRLTVV.